Listed here are 12 T cell receptor beta chains from one sample, sequenced in a study of shared T cell receptors in the human thymus. The method was immunoSEQ multiplex PCR; TCRdb's version includes in-frame clones alone and lacks a portion of them. The sample consists of some 700,000 clones, 85% to 90% of them appearing once. These data also featured in a second study, about human thymus T cells.

Sequenced sample: thymocytes. The receptor set was obtained from a boy younger than two with a congenital heart defect.

This clone was recorded once. The rearrangement links TRBV19 to TRBJ1-1; TRBD1 is a possible D gene (5 bases). The CDR3 runs to 13 residues. Trimming pared 8 bases from V and 1 base from J, leaving 11 bases between. Germline V gene lookup returns CDR1 LNHDA and CDR2 SQIVND (reference sequence). The DNA of the CDR3 is TGTGCCAGTGGTACCACAGGGAACACTGAAGCTTTCTTT. It yields the protein CASGTTGNTEAFF.

This clone was found once. This rearrangement joins TRBV30 to TRBJ1-4; possible D gene TRBD1, 5 bases. The CDR3 is made up of 20 amino acids. CDR1 GTSNPN and CDR2 SVGIG come from the germline V gene (reference sequence). Deletions cut 0 bases from V and 0 bases from J, with 23 bases between. The CDR3 loop reads CAWSVSGLGRYSATNEKLFF. The CDR3 DNA follows: TGTGCCTGGAGTGTATCAGGTCTGGGGCGATATTCTGCAACTAATGAAAAACTGTTTTTT.

The chain links TRBV12-5 to TRBJ2-7; TRBD2 matches 13 bases. V shed 7 bases and J 8 bases; nucleotides not matched to a gene: 8. This CDR3 contains 14 residues. Looked up from germline, CDR1 is LGHNT and CDR2 is FRNRAP. In nucleotides, the CDR3 is TGTGCTAGTGACCCCGGGACTAGCGGGACAAAGCAGTACTTC. Translation: CASDPGTSGTKQYF.

The rearrangement joins TRBV10-3 to TRBJ1-4; D perhaps matches TRBD1 (5 bases). CDR1 and CDR2 (germline): ENHRY, SYGVKD. The CDR3 length is 13 residues. V shed 10 bases and J shed 5 bases, with 14 bases lying between them. CDR3 sequence reads: CATRGTANEKLFF. In DNA, the CDR3 is TGTGCCACCCGCGGGACGGCGAATGAAAAACTGTTTTTT.

The table lists this clone with a count of one. J is TRBJ2-7 and V is TRBV11-2; 7 bases agree with TRBD2. V trimming: 5 bases; J trimming: 3 bases; junction bases outside the gene matches: 10. This CDR3 has 15 amino acids. Looked up from germline, CDR1 is SGHAT and CDR2 is FQNNGV. The CDR3 is CASSPLWGRDYEQYF. CDR3 nucleotides: TGTGCCAGCAGCCCTCTTTGGGGGAGGGACTACGAGCAGTACTTC.

V is TRBV4-2 and J is TRBJ2-3, with 9 bases matching TRBD2. Trimming cost V 0 bases and J 2 bases; bases outside gene matches: 3. CDR1 LGHNA and CDR2 YNFKEQ come from the germline V gene. The CDR3 totals 16 residues. In DNA form, the CDR3 reads TGTGCCAGCAGCCAAGAAGGCGGGAGGGCCACAGATACGCAGTATTTT. It codes for CASSQEGGRATDTQYF.

V gene TRBV10-3 combines with J gene TRBJ2-2; D might be TRBD2 (6 bases). The germline CDR1 and CDR2 sequences are ENHRY and SYGVKD. This CDR3 contains 17 residues. Trimming removed 1 base from V and 0 bases from J, with 12 bases in between. CDR3 region: CAISEWTGDPNTGELFF. For the CDR3, the DNA is TGTGCCATCAGTGAGTGGACGGGAGACCCGAACACCGGGGAGCTGTTTTTT.

The chain combines TRBV30 with TRBJ2-1; 9 nucleotides line up with TRBD2. Germline CDR1 is GTSNPN and CDR2 is SVGIG (reference sequence). The V segment lost 0 bases and the J segment 6 bases; nucleotides outside the gene matches: 9. The CDR3 is 16 residues long. CDR3 sequence (DNA): TGTGCCTGGAGTGTAGGGCCTAGCGGGATCGTCAATGAGCAGTTCTTC. Protein: CAWSVGPSGIVNEQFF.

V and J are TRBV27 and TRBJ1-4; possibly TRBD1 for D (6 bases). V shed 8 bases and J shed 6 bases, with 28 bases lying between them. Germline values: CDR1 MNHEY, CDR2 SMNVEV (reference sequence). The CDR3 runs to 18 residues. CDR3 coding DNA: TGTGCCAGCTCCCGCCCCCCACACGGGGGGGCCCAGGATGAAAAACTGTTTTTT. As protein: CASSRPPHGGAQDEKLFF.

The CDR3 DNA reads TGTGCCAGTAGTATAACGGACAGGCTAAATCAGCCCCAGCATTTT. It specifies CASSITDRLNQPQHF. The chain combines TRBV19 with TRBJ1-5; 7 bases line up with TRBD1. Germline CDR1 and CDR2: LNHDA and SQIVND (reference sequence). There are 15 residues in the CDR3. V trimming: 2 bases; J trimming: 4 bases; junction bases outside the gene matches: 5.

J is TRBJ2-1 and V is TRBV27; D remains unclear. Germline V gene data show CDR1 as MNHEY and CDR2 as SMNVEV (reference sequence). V lost 5 bases to trimming and J lost 3 bases, with 8 bases between them. This CDR3 is 13 amino acids long. The CDR3 sequence: CASSQRLYNEQFF. Written as DNA, the CDR3 is TGTGCCAGCAGTCAAAGACTCTACAATGAGCAGTTCTTC.

The rearrangement uses TRBV7-9 and TRBJ2-3, with 10 bases matching TRBD2. The CDR3 consists of 15 residues. V shed 5 bases, J shed 0 bases, and the junction held 2 bases outside the gene matches. The germline gives CDR1 SEHNR, CDR2 FQNEAQ (reference sequence). The DNA for the CDR3 is TGTGCCAGCAGCCTGACTAGCGGGAGCACAGATACGCAGTATTTT. Translated: CASSLTSGSTDTQYF.